These 15 T cell receptor beta chains share one sample of origin, sequenced in a study. TCRdb processed the RT-PCR reads anew with MiXCR; each CDR3 protein has one entry. The table lists hundreds of thousands of distinct CDR3 sequences, 13% to 15% of them singletons. Sequencing was done on a sample of memory CD4+ T cells from blood. These receptors were collected from a female donor in good health, serving as a healthy control.

The chain recombines TRBV18 with TRBJ2-5; D is unclear. The V and J ends lost 4 bases and 4 bases respectively, with 10 bases between them. CDR3 length: 13 amino acids. The germline V gene has CDR1 KGHSH and CDR2 LQKENI. DNA of the CDR3: TGTGCCAGCTCACGGGCCCCCCCAGAGACCCAGTACTTC. It specifies CASSRAPPETQYF.

This clonotype appeared a few times. This chain connects TRBV20-1 to TRBJ1-2; 9 nucleotides match TRBD1. The CDR3 has 15 amino acids. Trimming removed 1 base from V and 2 bases from J; junction bases left unmatched: 5. Germline V CDR1 and CDR2: DFQATT, SNEGSKA (reference sequence). The CDR3 DNA follows: TGCAGTGCTAGAGGAACGGGACAGGGAAACTATGGCTACACCTTC. This sequence encodes CSARGTGQGNYGYTF.

This clonotype was recorded a few times. The V and J genes are TRBV7-9 and TRBJ1-4, with TRBD1 matching over 9 bases. There are 13 residues in the CDR3. The germline V gene has CDR1 SEHNR and CDR2 FQNEAQ (reference sequence). V lost 6 bases and J lost 7; bases outside the gene matches: 3. The CDR3 here is CASRQGAVEKLFF. CDR3 bases: TGTGCCAGCAGACAGGGGGCGGTTGAAAAACTGTTTTTT. Based on the CDR3 plus reference TRBV7-9 and TRBJ1-4, the full variable domain is DTGVSQNPRHKITKRGQNVTFRCDPISEHNRLYWYRQTLGQGPEFLTYFQNEAQLEKSRLLSDRFSAERPKGSFSTLEIQRTEQGDSAMYLCASRQGAVEKLFFGSGTQLSVL.

The chain links TRBV10-2 to TRBJ1-1; D is unresolved. Per the germline V gene, CDR1 is WSHSY and CDR2 is SAAADI. CDR3 length equals 14 residues. Trimming removed 3 bases at V and 3 bases at J, with 11 bases between. CDR3 in DNA: TGCGCCAGCAGTGAAAACCTATTGTACACTGAAGCTTTCTTT. As protein: CASSENLLYTEAFF.

This clonotype was seen repeatedly, ten times or more. The chain carries TRBV7-6 and TRBJ1-1; D is uncertain. The CDR3 loop spans 16 amino acids. Germline V gene sequence: CDR1 SGHVS, CDR2 FNYEAQ. V lost 4 bases to trimming and J lost 0 bases, with 15 bases between them. CDR3 residues: CASSSYQNWMNTEAFF. The DNA of the CDR3 is TGTGCCAGCAGCTCCTACCAGAATTGGATGAACACTGAAGCTTTCTTT.

The chain couples TRBV12-3 or TRBV12-4 to TRBJ2-7, with 16 bases lining up with TRBD2. V lost 5 bases, J lost 6 bases, and 7 bases stayed unmatched. This CDR3 spans 16 amino acids. CDR3 nucleotide sequence: TGTGCCAGCAGTCCGGGACTAGCGGGAGGGCCGGGCGAGCAGTACTTC. Its translation is CASSPGLAGGPGEQYF.

This chain connects TRBV20-1 to TRBJ2-1; 7 nucleotides match TRBD1. The CDR3 has 14 residues. V lost 3 bases, J lost 3 bases, and 5 bases stayed unmatched. Germline V gene lookup returns CDR1 DFQATT and CDR2 SNEGSKA (reference sequence). The CDR3 reads CSASIPGGYNEQFF. CDR3 in DNA: TGCAGTGCTAGCATCCCAGGGGGCTACAATGAGCAGTTCTTC.

The table lists this clonotype with many counts. The CDR3 nucleotides are TGTGCCAGCAGCTTCATGGGCCCCAGCACAGATACGCAGTATTTT. Protein product: CASSFMGPSTDTQYF. The chain employs TRBV7-9 and TRBJ2-3; D is unresolved. Germline lookup yields CDR1 SEHNR and CDR2 FQNEAQ (reference sequence). The CDR3 has 15 amino acids. V was shortened by 3 bases and J by 0 bases, with 10 bases between the two germline ends.

The rearrangement links TRBV9 to TRBJ1-2, with unresolved D. There are 13 residues in the CDR3. V was clipped by 3 bases and J by 4 bases, with 10 bases between them. CDR1 and CDR2 (germline): SGDLS, YYNGEE. CDR3 residues: CASSAGLSYGYTF. In nucleotides, the CDR3 is TGTGCCAGCAGCGCCGGCCTTTCCTATGGCTACACCTTC.

V gene TRBV20-1 combines with J gene TRBJ2-7, with D possibly being TRBD1 or TRBD2 (7 bases each). Trimming shortened V by 0 bases and J by 4 bases, and 13 bases separated the two germline ends. The CDR3 is 14 residues long. Per germline, CDR1 DFQATT and CDR2 SNEGSKA (reference sequence). This CDR3 reads CSARDRRGGYEQYF. CDR3 nucleotides: TGCAGTGCTAGAGATCGCAGGGGGGGGTACGAGCAGTACTTC.

This clonotype has a handful of counts. The chain links TRBV7-2 to TRBJ2-4; TRBD1 is a possible D gene (5 bases). The germline CDR1 and CDR2 sequences are SGHTA and FQGNSA. The V gene lost 5 bases and the J gene lost 7 bases, with 15 bases spanning the gap. CDR3 length: 14 amino acids. CDR3 sequence reads: CASSQQGLGNIQYF. CDR3 coding DNA: TGTGCCAGCAGCCAGCAGGGTTTGGGCAACATTCAGTACTTC.

This clonotype was seen a few times. V and J are TRBV11-2 and TRBJ1-1; 8 bases agree with TRBD1. Germline V lookup: CDR1 SGHAT, CDR2 FQNNGV. This CDR3 has 16 residues. Trimming removed 5 bases from V and 8 bases from J; junction bases left unmatched: 16. The CDR3 is CASSANSGQGAMEAFF. CDR3 nucleotides: TGTGCCAGCAGCGCAAACTCCGGACAGGGCGCTATGGAAGCTTTCTTT.

For the CDR3, the DNA is TGTGCCAGCTCACTAGCGGGGGGGCCGCGCAATGAGCAGTTCTTC. Its translation is CASSLAGGPRNEQFF. This chain uses TRBV18 with TRBJ2-1, with TRBD2 matching over 11 bases. Germline V lookup: CDR1 KGHSH, CDR2 LQKENI. The CDR3 has 15 amino acids. V was clipped by 4 bases and J by 6 bases; unmatched bases: 5.

This clonotype was seen only a few times. The chain recombines TRBV6-2 or TRBV6-3 with TRBJ2-4, with 8 nucleotides matching TRBD2. The CDR3 has 20 residues. CDR1 and CDR2 from the germline V gene are MNHEY and SVGEGT. V lost 6 bases to trimming and J lost 3 bases; unmatched junction nucleotides: 22. CDR3 DNA sequence: TGTGCCAGCAGACGGGGGGGGCGGCCAGCAGACGAGTATGTCAAAAACATTCAGTACTTC. It is translated as CASRRGGRPADEYVKNIQYF.

A few counts support this clonotype. The chain uses TRBV6-6 and TRBJ1-1; D is possibly TRBD1 (6 bases). Trimming took off 7 bases at V and 3 bases at J, with 15 bases between the two ends. Germline V gene sequence: CDR1 MNHNY, CDR2 SVGAGI (reference sequence). The CDR3 is 14 residues long. This CDR3 is CASNRGGWDTEAFF. The CDR3 nucleotides are TGTGCCAGCAACCGAGGGGGTTGGGACACTGAAGCTTTCTTT.